This T cell receptor (beta chain) came from a study of technical replicates of blood from several donors. This CDR3 spans 13 amino acids. Unmatched junction bases numbered 7, after V lost 4 bases and J lost 9 bases. Germline-derived CDR1 and CDR2 are SGHDT and YYEEEE. Sequenced by immunoSEQ multiplex PCR; TCRdb stores in-frame clones only, minus some. The table includes 75,000 to 85,000 clones, roughly 77% detected once. The rearrangement joins TRBV5-6 to TRBJ2-1; 7 positions match TRBD2. Input material: PBMCs. This TCR derives from a human donor in good health. Some clones in this sample may be carry-over from other donors' samples. The CDR3 region is CASSPVGGSEQFF. As DNA, the CDR3 is TGTGCCAGCAGCCCCGTGGGGGGGAGTGAGCAGTTCTTC.